This T cell receptor beta chain is from a study of T-cell reconstitution after alpha-beta-depleted transplantation in children. Findings of the study overall: Reports say that about two months after transplant, the alpha-beta T cells came out of several hundred graft clones that had expanded. Among T cells one year after transplant, newly produced cells accounted for most counts and diversity. The origin of high day-60 TCRbeta diversity in some patients lay in surviving recipient T cells and thymic progenitors.

Unique molecular identifiers were used to barcode this TCRbeta library. TCRdb re-called the PCR reads with MiXCR, one entry per CDR3 protein. Here the sample spans under 250,000 distinct CDR3 sequences, roughly a quarter being singletons. On this clonotype: Its antigen is unknown.

Germline V lookup: CDR1 MDHEN, CDR2 SYDVKM. Trimming took off 3 bases at V and 5 bases at J, with 16 bases between the two ends. This CDR3 has 16 amino acids. V usage is TRBV28 and J usage is TRBJ2-2, with D possibly being TRBD1 or TRBD2 (5 bases each). The source is a female patient between 2 and 10 years old who had a stem cell transplant for congenital amegakaryocytic thrombocytopenia, so the T cells may come from the graft donor. Material: PBMCs, mostly from graft donor cells, obtained 360 days after TCRalphabeta/CD19-depleted stem cell transplant. The CDR3 coding sequence is TGTGCCAGCAGTTTTTGGGGGAAAGAGAGGACCGGGGAGCTGTTTTTT. It codes for CASSFWGKERTGELFF.